The present TCR beta chain was sequenced within a study of Graves' ophthalmopathy and Graves' hyperthyroidism. Researchers took RNA transcripts and amplified TCR beta CDR3 regions from them. An initial RT-PCR round employing HTBI primers preceded a second-round multiplex PCR. In TCRdb, the multiplex PCR reads were re-called with MiXCR into one record per CDR3 protein. The profile shows 30,000 to 50,000 distinct CDR3 sequences, about 50% of them singletons. There are many counts of this clonotype. What it binds is unknown. Germline V gene sequence: CDR1 SGHTA, CDR2 FQGNSA. The CDR3 runs to 14 residues. The V gene end was trimmed by 5 bases and the J gene end by 2 bases; junction bases not matched to a gene: 5. Stable hyperthyroidism meant no progression to ophthalmopathy within 18 months of follow-up. The starting material, about 9.5 ml of fresh peripheral blood, provided the PBMCs. General study findings and limits: Most thyroid-expanded clonotypes exceeding 0.001 frequency were also found in blood.

The sequence was obtained from an adult woman with stable Graves' hyperthyroidism. Sequenced sample: peripheral blood. This chain uses TRBV7-2 with TRBJ1-2, with 7 bases that match TRBD1. The CDR3, as DNA: TGTGCCAGCAGCACCGGGACAGCGAACTATGGCTACACCTTC. The encoded protein is CASSTGTANYGYTF.